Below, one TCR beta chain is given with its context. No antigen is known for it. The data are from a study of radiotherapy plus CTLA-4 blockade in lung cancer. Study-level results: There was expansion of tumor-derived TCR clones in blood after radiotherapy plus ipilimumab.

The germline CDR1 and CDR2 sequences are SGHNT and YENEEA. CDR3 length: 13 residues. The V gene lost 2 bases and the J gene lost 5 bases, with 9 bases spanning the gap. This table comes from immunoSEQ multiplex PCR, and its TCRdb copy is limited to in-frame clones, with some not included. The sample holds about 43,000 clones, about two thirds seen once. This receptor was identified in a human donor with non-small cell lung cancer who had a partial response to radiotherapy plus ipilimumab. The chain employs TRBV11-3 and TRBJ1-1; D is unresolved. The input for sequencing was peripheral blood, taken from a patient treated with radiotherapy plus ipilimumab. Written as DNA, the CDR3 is TGTGCCAGCAGCTTAAGTCGGCGGACTGAAGCTTTCTTT. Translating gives CASSLSRRTEAFF.